The present T cell receptor beta chain was sequenced within a study of T cell changes during pregnancy in multiple sclerosis. CDR3 length: 15 amino acids. The germline V and J ends were trimmed by 1 base and 2 bases, with 12 bases remaining between them. Germline V gives CDR1 MNHNS, CDR2 SASEGT. Profiled with immunoSEQ multiplex PCR; TCRdb holds only in-frame clones, not every one. The data contain about 41,000 clones, about 88% of them singletons. This clonotype was sampled from a female donor with multiple sclerosis, enrolled in a pregnancy study. The J gene is TRBJ2-7, the V gene TRBV6-1, with a possible D match to TRBD2 (5 bases). The specimen was CD4+ T cells from peripheral blood mononuclear cells, collected in the first trimester of pregnancy. CDR3 sequence (DNA): TGTGCCAGCAGTGAAGGGGCGGGTACCCCCTACGAGCAGTACTTC. It specifies CASSEGAGTPYEQYF.